The 25 T cell receptor beta chains below come from one sample, sequenced in a study of beta chain features in type 1 diabetes. Expressed TCRB transcripts were sequenced because the entire RNA isolate underwent reverse transcription. Sequencing used immunoSEQ multiplex PCR; TCRdb keeps in-frame clones, though not all of them. Of over 100,000 clones listed, 40% are singletons. Sample: stem cell memory CD4+ T cells from blood. Source of these receptors: a woman aged 18 to 35 in good health.

The CDR3 region is CASSLDRDTEAFF. The CDR3 nucleotides are TGTGCCAGCAGCTTAGACAGGGATACTGAAGCTTTCTTT. This chain uses TRBV7-2 with TRBJ1-1, with a tentative D call TRBD1 (6 bases). This CDR3 has 13 residues. Trimming stripped 1 base from V and 5 bases from J, with 8 bases between. Per the germline V gene, CDR1 is SGHTA and CDR2 is FQGNSA.

This chain links TRBV28 with TRBJ2-7; 9 bases are shared with TRBD1. Looked up from germline, CDR1 is MDHEN and CDR2 is SYDVKM. With V trimmed by 6 bases and J by 6 bases, 12 bases remained unmatched. The CDR3 is made up of 15 amino acids. CDR3 sequence: CASSLQGAGSLEQYF. The CDR3 DNA follows: TGTGCCAGCAGCTTACAGGGGGCTGGGTCCCTCGAGCAGTACTTC.

The rearrangement uses TRBV7-2 and TRBJ1-3; maybe TRBD1 (5 bases). V lost 5 bases to trimming and J lost 2 bases, with 13 bases between them. The CDR3 runs to 15 residues. Germline assignment: CDR1 SGHTA and CDR2 FQGNSA. CDR3 bases: TGTGCCAGCAGCCCACAGGAAGGGACTGGAAACACCATATATTTT. It encodes CASSPQEGTGNTIYF.

The chain uses TRBV7-3 and TRBJ2-3; D is unresolved. This CDR3 is 13 amino acids long. The V gene lost 5 bases and the J gene lost 8 bases, with 14 bases spanning the gap. Germline V lookup: CDR1 SGHTA, CDR2 FQGTGA. CDR3 protein: CASSRDFSGTQYF. The CDR3 nucleotides are TGTGCCAGCAGCAGAGACTTTAGTGGTACGCAGTATTTT.

The chain couples TRBV7-8 to TRBJ2-4; TRBD1 matches at 7 bases. Per the germline V gene, CDR1 is SGHVS and CDR2 is FQNEAQ. This CDR3 spans 16 amino acids. J was trimmed by 1 base and V by 4 bases; bases with no gene match: 7. In DNA form, the CDR3 reads TGTGCCAGCAGCTCCCTTCTGGACAGGGCCAAAAACATTCAGTACTTC. It translates to CASSSLLDRAKNIQYF.

The sample holds a few counts of this clone. V and J are TRBV5-1 and TRBJ2-1; D gene unclear. The V gene lost 7 bases and the J gene lost 8 bases, with 13 bases spanning the gap. Germline loops: CDR1 SGHRS, CDR2 YFSETQ. The CDR3 covers 12 residues. CDR3 bases: TGCGCCAGCCCCCTGTTTATCTATGAGCAGTTCTTC. Translating it yields CASPLFIYEQFF.

Here the CDR3 reads CAWSTPRLAGDGPDTQYF. Written as DNA, the CDR3 is TGTGCCTGGAGCACTCCGAGGCTAGCGGGAGATGGTCCAGATACGCAGTATTTT. The chain recombines TRBV30 with TRBJ2-3, with 10 bases fitting TRBD2. The CDR3 covers 18 residues. Trimming took 3 bases from V and 4 from J; bases not matched to a gene: 16. Germline values: CDR1 GTSNPN, CDR2 SVGIG (reference sequence).

The V gene is TRBV20-1, the J gene TRBJ2-7; TRBD1 might be the D (5 bases). The V and J ends lost 8 bases and 3 bases respectively, with 11 bases between them. Germline CDR1 reads DFQATT; CDR2 reads SNEGSKA (reference sequence). CDR3 length equals 11 residues. The CDR3 loop reads CSSGRDYEQYF. The CDR3 bases are TGCAGTTCCGGCAGGGACTACGAGCAGTACTTC.

The chain carries TRBV7-2 and TRBJ1-5, with TRBD1 matching 9 bases. The CDR3 totals 14 residues. Germline-derived CDR1 and CDR2 are SGHTA and FQGNSA. V lost 7 bases and J lost 4; bases outside the gene matches: 5. The CDR3 loop is CASNPTGGNQPQHF. CDR3 bases: TGTGCCAGCAACCCGACAGGGGGAAATCAGCCCCAGCATTTT.

V gene TRBV29-1 combines with J gene TRBJ2-7; TRBD2 aligns across 14 bases. Trimming removed 6 bases from V and 3 bases from J; junction bases left unmatched: 4. Germline CDR1 is SQVTM and CDR2 is ANQGSEA. The CDR3 covers 14 residues. In nucleotides, the CDR3 is TGCAGCGTCCAAGGACTAGCGGGAGGCTACGAGCAGTACTTC. Translation: CSVQGLAGGYEQYF.

This clone was seen a handful of times. V gene TRBV18 combines with J gene TRBJ2-1; TRBD2 agrees at 11 bases. CDR1 is KGHSH, CDR2 LQKENI, per germline. The V segment lost 6 bases and the J segment 5 bases; nucleotides outside the gene matches: 9. The CDR3 is 16 amino acids. The CDR3 here is CASSPLAGGTHNEQFF. The DNA for the CDR3 is TGTGCCAGCTCTCCCTTAGCGGGAGGGACGCACAATGAGCAGTTCTTC.

The chain is built from TRBV28 and TRBJ2-7; 13 bases line up with TRBD2. Looked up from germline, CDR1 is MDHEN and CDR2 is SYDVKM. J lost 5 bases, V lost 6 bases, and 13 bases had no gene match. The CDR3 runs to 17 residues. CDR3 residues: CASSRLAGGGILNEQYF. Written as DNA, the CDR3 is TGTGCCAGCAGCCGACTAGCGGGAGGCGGAATTCTCAACGAGCAGTACTTC. The full variable domain, with the rest looked up from reference TRBV28 and TRBJ2-7, is DVKVTQSSRYLVKRTGEKVFLECVQDMDHENMFWYRQDPGLGLRLIYFSYDVKMKEKGDIPEGYSVSREKKERFSLILESASTNQTSMYLCASSRLAGGGILNEQYFGPGTRLTVT.

This clone was counted a few times. The J gene is TRBJ1-1, the V gene TRBV9; a possible D gene is TRBD1 (6 bases). This CDR3 has 14 amino acids. Germline V gives CDR1 SGDLS, CDR2 YYNGEE. V lost 0 bases to trimming and J lost 6 bases, with 12 bases between them. The CDR3 protein is CASSVEARGAEAFF. CDR3 in DNA: TGTGCCAGCAGCGTAGAGGCCAGGGGTGCTGAAGCTTTCTTT.

The rearrangement links TRBV5-1 to TRBJ1-3; no reliable D call. Germline CDR1 SGHRS, CDR2 YFSETQ. The CDR3 consists of 16 residues. Trimming removed 4 bases from V and 2 bases from J, with 16 bases in between. The CDR3 sequence is CASSPRGRRPGNTIYF. CDR3 nucleotides: TGCGCCAGCAGCCCCCGCGGCCGCAGACCTGGAAACACCATATATTTT.

This clone was seen only once. The chain links TRBV5-6 to TRBJ2-1; 15 nucleotides line up with TRBD2. CDR1 and CDR2 (germline): SGHDT, YYEEEE. The CDR3 length is 18 residues. V shed 5 bases and J 0 bases; nucleotides not matched to a gene: 6. The CDR3 reads CASSWTSGRALSYNEQFF. In nucleotides, the CDR3 is TGTGCCAGCAGTTGGACTAGCGGGAGGGCCCTCTCCTACAATGAGCAGTTCTTC.

The chain joins TRBV30 to TRBJ2-1; 7 bases match TRBD2. CDR1 GTSNPN and CDR2 SVGIG come from the germline V gene (reference sequence). The CDR3 loop spans 13 amino acids. V gave up 0 bases and J gave up 9 bases; unmatched junction bases: 5. CDR3 loop: CAWSVGGSGEQFF. The CDR3 coding sequence is TGTGCCTGGAGTGTGGGGGGGAGCGGTGAGCAGTTCTTC.

This clone has more than one count but fewer than ten. This chain uses TRBV6-1 with TRBJ1-5; 8 bases match TRBD1. Trimming removed 4 bases from V and 6 bases from J; junction bases left unmatched: 5. The CDR3 is made up of 14 amino acids. Germline-derived CDR1 and CDR2 are MNHNS and SASEGT. CDR3: CASSVGQGRQPQHF. CDR3 DNA sequence: TGTGCCAGCAGTGTAGGACAGGGCCGTCAGCCCCAGCATTTT.

This chain links TRBV7-2 with TRBJ1-1; D call uncertain. In germline, CDR1 is SGHTA, CDR2 FQGNSA. With 2 bases removed from V and 6 bases from J, the gap between germline ends came to 7 bases. The CDR3 has 12 amino acids. CDR3 loop: CASSLRGAEAFF. The CDR3 DNA is TGTGCCAGCAGCTTACGCGGAGCTGAAGCTTTCTTT.

The chain employs TRBV29-1 and TRBJ1-2; D might be TRBD1 (6 bases). V was pared by 3 bases and J by 7 bases, with 24 bases between. CDR3 length: 16 residues. The germline V gene encodes CDR1 SQVTM and CDR2 ANQGSEA. CDR3 sequence reads: CSVENRLRGPGGGYTF. CDR3 bases: TGCAGCGTTGAGAACCGACTCAGGGGACCTGGGGGTGGCTACACCTTC.

This clone was recorded a few times. The chain employs TRBV28 and TRBJ1-2; D not certain. Trimming pared 6 bases from V and 4 bases from J, leaving 9 bases between. The germline CDR1 and CDR2 sequences are MDHEN and SYDVKM. The CDR3 totals 12 residues. The CDR3 spells CASSLTLYGYTF. The DNA for the CDR3 is TGTGCCAGCAGCCTGACTCTCTATGGCTACACCTTC.

The chain employs TRBV19 and TRBJ2-5; D call uncertain. The V gene's germline CDR1 is LNHDA and CDR2 SQIVND (reference sequence). V was pared by 3 bases and J by 2 bases, with 7 bases between. The CDR3 loop spans 13 amino acids. The CDR3 loop reads CASSIDSQETQYF. The DNA of the CDR3 is TGTGCCAGTAGTATCGATAGTCAAGAGACCCAGTACTTC. Looking up the rest from reference TRBV19 and TRBJ2-5 gives the full variable domain: DGGITQSPKYLFRKEGQNVTLSCEQNLNHDAMYWYRQDPGQGLRLIYYSQIVNDFQKGDIAEGYSVSREKKESFPLTVTSAQKNPTAFYLCASSIDSQETQYFGPGTRLLVL.

V usage is TRBV7-3 and J usage is TRBJ2-1, with 12 bases aligning to TRBD2. Germline trimming cut 1 base from V and 7 bases from J; bases unmatched to any gene: 5. CDR3 length: 16 amino acids. CDR1 SGHTA and CDR2 FQGTGA come from the germline V gene. CDR3 amino acids: CASSLKAGTSGNEQFF. The CDR3 region has the DNA TGTGCCAGCAGCTTAAAAGCCGGGACTAGCGGGAATGAGCAGTTCTTC.

The CDR3 protein is CASSLSGRNEQYF. The CDR3 nucleotides read TGTGCCAGTAGTCTTAGCGGGAGAAACGAGCAGTACTTC. This chain connects TRBV19 to TRBJ2-7, with 9 bases fitting TRBD2. V shed 5 bases and J 5 bases; nucleotides not matched to a gene: 4. In germline, CDR1 is LNHDA, CDR2 SQIVND (reference sequence). The CDR3 length is 13 residues.

The rearrangement uses TRBV11-2 and TRBJ2-1; D is unclear. From germline, CDR1 is SGHAT and CDR2 FQNNGV. The CDR3 totals 11 residues. V gave up 1 base and J gave up 8 bases, with 3 bases separating them. CDR3 sequence: CASSLVDEQFF. The CDR3 DNA follows: TGTGCCAGCAGCTTAGTCGATGAGCAGTTCTTC.

The chain employs TRBV18 and TRBJ2-3, with TRBD2 identical over 14 bases. In germline, CDR1 is KGHSH, CDR2 LQKENI. V lost 1 base, J lost 5 bases, and 14 bases stayed unmatched. This CDR3 has 20 amino acids. The CDR3: CASSPLVSLTSGRAKDTQYF. The CDR3 bases are TGTGCCAGCTCACCACTAGTTTCCTTGACTAGCGGGAGGGCTAAAGATACGCAGTATTTT.